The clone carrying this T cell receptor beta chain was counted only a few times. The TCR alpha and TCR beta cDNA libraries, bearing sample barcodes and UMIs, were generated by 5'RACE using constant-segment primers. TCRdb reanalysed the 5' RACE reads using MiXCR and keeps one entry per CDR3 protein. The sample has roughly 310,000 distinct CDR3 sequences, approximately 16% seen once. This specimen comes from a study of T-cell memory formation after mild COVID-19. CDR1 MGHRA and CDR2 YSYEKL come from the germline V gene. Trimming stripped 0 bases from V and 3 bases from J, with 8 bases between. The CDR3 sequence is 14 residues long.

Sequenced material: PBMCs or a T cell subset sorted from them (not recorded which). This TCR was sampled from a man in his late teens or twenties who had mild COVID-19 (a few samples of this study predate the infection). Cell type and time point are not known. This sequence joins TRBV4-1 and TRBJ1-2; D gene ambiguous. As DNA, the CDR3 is TGCGCCAGCAGCCAAGATAGGAGGGACTATGGCTACACCTTC. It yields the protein CASSQDRRDYGYTF.